Listed below are T cell receptor beta chains from one sample, sequenced in a study of spatial heterogeneity in lung cancer. TCRdb used MiXCR to reprocess the 5' RACE reads, holding one entry per CDR3 protein. The data contain 25,000 or so distinct CDR3 sequences, 6% of them singletons. The material sequenced was PBMCs, taken at follow-up. The receptors shown here come from a male donor with early-stage non-small cell lung cancer. The CDR3 runs from the conserved cysteine through the conserved F or W. A clone size is listed for some rows: how often the clone was seen (once, few, many), or a class if it is expanded.

V: TRBV7-6
size: many
CDR3: CASSRDRICYTF

V: TRBV5-1
size: many
CDR3: CASSLTGGGHTSTDTQYF

V: TRBV12-3/TRBV12-4
size: .
CDR3: CASSSPVEAGEKLFF

V: TRBV6-5
size: .
CDR3: CASSYSATGPNQPQHF

V: TRBV7-3
size: few
CDR3: CASTSPQGGTGELFF

V: TRBV4-2
size: many
CDR3: CASRQDSSTDTQYF

V: TRBV29-1
size: many
CDR3: CSVEGQEKGNTEAFF

V: TRBV12-3/TRBV12-4
size: many
CDR3: CACTNSVGSPLHF

V: TRBV6-1
size: many
CDR3: CASTGSGSYNSPLHF

V: TRBV6-5
size: many
CDR3: CASSPPGASRETQYF

V: TRBV5-5
size: many
CDR3: CASSPNRGLGEKLFF

V: TRBV20-1
size: .
CDR3: CSASGGATDTQYF

V: TRBV6-5
size: many
CDR3: CASSYPEPTELRGTDTQYF

V: TRBV2
size: few
CDR3: CASRVTGVPGELFF

V: TRBV3-1
size: few
CDR3: CANSLRRGRAVDEQFF

V: TRBV12-3/TRBV12-4
size: .
CDR3: CASSFTSGQETQYF

V: TRBV6-2/TRBV6-3
size: many
CDR3: CASSPGMGGPRNEQFF

V: TRBV20-1
size: .
CDR3: CSAYSPGQVNTEAFF

V: TRBV7-7
size: many
CDR3: CASSPRGRLADTQYF

V: TRBV7-3
size: many
CDR3: CASTESTLSKEAFF

V: TRBV19
size: .
CDR3: CASSINSLAPYEQYF

V: TRBV29-1
size: medium-sized
CDR3: CSVVVAPSSYNEQFF

V: TRBV29-1
size: .
CDR3: CSASRQYNEQFF

V: TRBV7-8
size: many
CDR3: CASSLFGAETQYF

V: TRBV30
size: many
CDR3: CAWSPGRDYGYTF

V: TRBV4-2
size: .
CDR3: CASSQDGSSDGPGSYEQYF

V: TRBV27
size: many
CDR3: CASRGAEAGNTEAFF

V: TRBV11-1
size: few
CDR3: CASRGVPGELFF

V: TRBV6-5
size: many
CDR3: CASSSITGRNQPQHF

V: TRBV5-5
size: .
CDR3: CASSFGAAINTEAFF

V: TRBV11-2
size: many
CDR3: CASSLAAGNQPQHF

V: TRBV12-3/TRBV12-4
size: .
CDR3: CASSFQGSPLHF

V: TRBV11-2
size: .
CDR3: CASSPGGAGAIDTQYF

V: TRBV7-2
size: many
CDR3: CASSLAREANVLTF

V: TRBV12-3/TRBV12-4
size: medium-sized
CDR3: CASSLGPTTDTQYF

V: TRBV12-3/TRBV12-4
size: few
CDR3: CASSRPGQGARQPQHF

V: TRBV29-1
size: medium-sized
CDR3: CSAVGKGTGGNFQETQYF

V: TRBV7-2
size: few
CDR3: CASSLAAEKLFF

V: TRBV5-1
size: .
CDR3: CASSSYGDEANEQFF

V: TRBV19
size: many
CDR3: CASSILIGVQSGYTF

V: TRBV12-5
size: many
CDR3: CASGRRGATDTQYF